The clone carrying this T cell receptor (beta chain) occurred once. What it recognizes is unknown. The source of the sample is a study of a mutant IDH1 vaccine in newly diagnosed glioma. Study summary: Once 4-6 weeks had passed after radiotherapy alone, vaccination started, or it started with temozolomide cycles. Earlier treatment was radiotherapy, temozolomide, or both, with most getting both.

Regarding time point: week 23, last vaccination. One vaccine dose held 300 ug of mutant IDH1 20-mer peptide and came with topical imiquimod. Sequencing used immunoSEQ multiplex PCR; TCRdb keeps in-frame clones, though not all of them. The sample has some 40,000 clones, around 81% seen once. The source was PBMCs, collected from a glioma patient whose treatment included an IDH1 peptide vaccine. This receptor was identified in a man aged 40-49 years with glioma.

The CDR3 sequence: CASSLVGSTGRSYNSPLHF. The CDR3 region has the DNA TGTGCCAGCAGCTTAGTTGGATCGACAGGGCGGTCCTATAATTCACCCCTCCACTTT. The gene calls are TRBV7-8 and TRBJ1-6, with 7 bases lining up with TRBD1. V gave up 1 base and J gave up 1 base; unmatched junction bases: 10. Germline CDR1 and CDR2: SGHVS and FQNEAQ. This CDR3 spans 19 amino acids.